The 15 T cell receptor beta chains reported below all come from one sample, sequenced in a study of PD-L1 blockade in urothelial cancer. The protocol was immunoSEQ multiplex PCR, while the TCRdb copy is restricted to in-frame clones and leaves out a portion. The sample shows under 55,000 clones, 88% of them seen only once. Described time point: pretreatment peripheral blood. Sequenced here: PBMCs, sampled around atezolizumab (anti-PD-L1) treatment. The receptors were gathered from a donor aged 40 or over with urothelial cancer.

This clone was recorded a few times. This chain joins TRBV19 and TRBJ1-2; a possible D gene is TRBD1 (6 bases). The V and J ends lost 1 base and 6 bases respectively, with 12 bases between them. There are 14 residues in the CDR3. The germline V gene encodes CDR1 LNHDA and CDR2 SQIVND (reference sequence). The CDR3 is CASSIVDSLDGYTF. Here the CDR3 DNA reads TGTGCCAGTAGTATAGTGGACAGCCTCGATGGCTACACCTTC.

The chain uses TRBV7-2 and TRBJ1-3; perhaps TRBD1 as D (6 bases). Trimming took off 0 bases at V and 2 bases at J, with 17 bases between the two ends. Germline V gene data show CDR1 as SGHTA and CDR2 as FQGNSA. This CDR3 is built from 18 residues. In DNA form, the CDR3 reads TGTGCCAGCAGCTTAGCCGGCCCGGGGGGGGCTGCTGGAAACACCATATATTTT. It yields the protein CASSLAGPGGAAGNTIYF.

Comment on this clone: A read error may account for a junction end that differs from germline. The chain couples TRBV7-2 to TRBJ1-4; D not resolved. The CDR3 sequence is 12 residues long. CDR1 is SGHTA, CDR2 FQGNSA, per germline. The DNA of the CDR3 is TGTGCCAGCAGCCGGCCAGGTGGAGGGCATCGTTTT. Amino acid sequence: CASSRPGGGHRF.

The rearrangement links TRBV5-5 to TRBJ2-2; D is ambiguous. CDR3 length: 15 amino acids. Trimming cost V 0 bases and J 0 bases, with 6 bases left between them. Germline CDR1 reads SGHKS; CDR2 reads YYEKEE (reference sequence). The CDR3 DNA is TGTGCCAGCAGCTTGGGCTACCCGAACACCGGGGAGCTGTTTTTT. Its translation: CASSLGYPNTGELFF.

The chain joins TRBV6-5 to TRBJ1-1, with D tentatively TRBD1 (5 bases). Germline V gene sequence: CDR1 MNHEY, CDR2 SVGAGI. V was shortened by 2 bases and J by 5 bases, with 9 bases between the two germline ends. This CDR3 is 13 amino acids long. In DNA, the CDR3 is TGTGCCAGCAGTTACCCGGGGGAGACTGAAGCTTTCTTT. It yields the protein CASSYPGETEAFF.

This rearrangement joins TRBV25-1 to TRBJ1-1; TRBD1 matches at 7 bases. The V gene end was trimmed by 2 bases and the J gene end by 5 bases; junction bases not matched to a gene: 5. Germline V gene lookup returns CDR1 MGHDK and CDR2 SYGVNS. CDR3 length: 14 amino acids. The CDR3 nucleotides are TGTGCCAGCAGTGAAACAGGGGTTGGGACTGAAGCTTTCTTT. Translated: CASSETGVGTEAFF. Using reference TRBV25-1 and TRBJ1-1 for the parts outside the CDR3, the full variable domain is EADIYQTPRYLVIGTGKKITLECSQTMGHDKMYWYQQDPGMELHLIHYSYGVNSTEKGDLSSESTVSRIRTEHFPLTLESARPSHTSQYLCASSETGVGTEAFFGQGTRLTVV.

Here the CDR3 reads CSARGSGTGELFF. CDR3 nucleotide sequence: TGCAGCGCTCGGGGGAGTGGCACCGGGGAGCTGTTTTTT. This chain uses TRBV29-1 with TRBJ2-2, with D maybe TRBD2 (6 bases). Germline V lookup: CDR1 SQVTM, CDR2 ANQGSEA. V lost 7 bases, J lost 4 bases, and 13 bases lay in between. This CDR3 is built from 13 residues.

The chain links TRBV11-2 to TRBJ2-5, with a weak D call TRBD2 (6 bases). Germline CDR1 reads SGHAT; CDR2 reads FQNNGV. V lost 1 base and J lost 5, with 8 bases in between. The CDR3 is 13 residues long. In DNA, the CDR3 is TGTGCCAGCAGCTTAGGAGGGAGGGAGACCCAGTACTTC. It translates to CASSLGGRETQYF. The whole variable domain, remainder taken from reference TRBV11-2 and TRBJ2-5, is EAGVAQSPRYKIIEKRQSVAFWCNPISGHATLYWYQQILGQGPKLLIQFQNNGVVDDSQLPKDRFSAERLKGVDSTLKIQPAKLEDSAVYLCASSLGGRETQYFGPGTRLLVL.

This clone has a single count. The CDR3 nucleotides read TGTGCCAGCAGCCCTGACAGAGGATCCGAGCAGTACTTC. Its protein product is CASSPDRGSEQYF. V is TRBV14 and J is TRBJ2-7, with D tentatively TRBD1 (5 bases). The germline V gene encodes CDR1 SGHDN and CDR2 FVKESK. The CDR3 is 13 residues long. V lost 4 bases and J lost 6, with 13 bases in between.

This sequence joins TRBV11-3 and TRBJ2-7; TRBD1 agrees at 11 bases. In germline, CDR1 is SGHNT, CDR2 YENEEA. J was trimmed by 2 bases and V by 5 bases; bases with no gene match: 8. The CDR3 spans 16 residues. The CDR3 spells CASSNGQGAEAYEQYF. As DNA, the CDR3 is TGTGCCAGCAGCAATGGACAGGGGGCGGAAGCCTACGAGCAGTACTTC.

The J gene is TRBJ1-5, the V gene TRBV7-9; D is possibly TRBD1 (5 bases). The CDR3 sequence is 15 residues long. The V gene's germline CDR1 is SEHNR and CDR2 FQNEAQ (reference sequence). V was clipped by 0 bases and J by 6 bases, with 12 bases between them. Written as DNA, the CDR3 is TGTGCCAGCAGCTTAGCGGGGCAGGGTACTCAGCCCCAGCATTTT. Amino acids: CASSLAGQGTQPQHF.

The rearrangement links TRBV27 to TRBJ1-2; 11 bases line up with TRBD1. V was clipped by 6 bases and J by 2 bases; unmatched bases: 2. Germline CDR1 is MNHEY and CDR2 is SMNVEV (reference sequence). The CDR3 has 14 residues. CDR3 loop: CASRGTGGNYGYTF. The CDR3 nucleotides read TGTGCCAGCAGAGGGACAGGGGGGAACTATGGCTACACCTTC.

V and J are TRBV4-3 and TRBJ1-2, with 7 nucleotides matching TRBD1. J gave up 5 bases and V 1 base, and 7 bases lay outside the gene matches. This CDR3 is built from 15 residues. From germline, CDR1 is LGHNA and CDR2 YSLEER. CDR3 nucleotides: TGCGCCAGCAGCCAAGGGGGGACAGCACTATATGGCTACACCTTC. Translation: CASSQGGTALYGYTF.

This sequence joins TRBV5-1 and TRBJ2-5; D remains ambiguous. V gave up 3 bases and J gave up 5 bases, with 11 bases separating them. CDR3 size: 13 residues. From germline, CDR1 is SGHRS and CDR2 YFSETQ. The CDR3, as DNA: TGCGCCAGCAGCTCCGGGTTCGGGGAGACCCAGTACTTC. Amino acids: CASSSGFGETQYF.

This sequence joins TRBV7-9 and TRBJ2-7; 8 nucleotides align to TRBD2. This CDR3 contains 16 residues. Germline CDR1 is SEHNR and CDR2 is FQNEAQ (reference sequence). Unmatched junction bases numbered 11, after V lost 5 bases and J lost 2 bases. The CDR3 region is CASSQKRGGGTYEQYF. The CDR3 coding sequence is TGTGCCAGCAGCCAAAAACGGGGGGGAGGGACCTACGAGCAGTACTTC.